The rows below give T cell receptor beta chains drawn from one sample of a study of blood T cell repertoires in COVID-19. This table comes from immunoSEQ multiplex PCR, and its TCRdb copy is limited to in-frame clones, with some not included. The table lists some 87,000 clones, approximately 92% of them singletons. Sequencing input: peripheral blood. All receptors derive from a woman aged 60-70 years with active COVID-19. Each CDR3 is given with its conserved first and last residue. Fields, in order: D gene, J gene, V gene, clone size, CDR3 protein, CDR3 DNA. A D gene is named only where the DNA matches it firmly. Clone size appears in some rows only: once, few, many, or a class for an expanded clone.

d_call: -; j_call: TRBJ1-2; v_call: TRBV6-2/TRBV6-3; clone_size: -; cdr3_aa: CASSYSGGRYDGYTF; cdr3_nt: TGTGCCAGCAGTTACAGCGGGGGGCGGTATGATGGCTACACCTTC
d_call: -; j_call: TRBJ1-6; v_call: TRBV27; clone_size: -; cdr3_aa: CASSRQTSSYNSPLHF; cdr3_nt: TGTGCCAGCAGTCGACAGACGAGCTCCTATAATTCACCCCTCCACTTT
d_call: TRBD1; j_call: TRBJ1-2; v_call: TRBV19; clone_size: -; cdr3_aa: CASIDKGQLYGYTF; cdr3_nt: TGTGCCAGTATCGATAAGGGACAGCTCTATGGCTACACCTTC
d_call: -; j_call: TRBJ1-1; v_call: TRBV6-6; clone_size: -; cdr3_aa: CASSYSEGLWTEAFF; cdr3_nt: TGTGCCAGCAGTTACTCTGAGGGTTTGTGGACTGAAGCTTTCTTT
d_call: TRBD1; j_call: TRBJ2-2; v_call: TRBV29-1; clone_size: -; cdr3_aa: CSVQGTGGTGELFF; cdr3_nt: TGCAGCGTCCAAGGGACAGGGGGAACCGGGGAGCTGTTTTTT
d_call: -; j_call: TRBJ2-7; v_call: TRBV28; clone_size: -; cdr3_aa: CASSGWRSSYEQYF; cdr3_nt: TGTGCCAGCAGTGGGTGGAGGAGCTCCTACGAGCAGTACTTC
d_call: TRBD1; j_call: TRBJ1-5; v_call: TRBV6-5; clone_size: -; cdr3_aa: CASRPTGGGQPQHF; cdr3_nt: TGTGCCAGCAGACCTACAGGGGGAGGTCAGCCCCAGCATTTT
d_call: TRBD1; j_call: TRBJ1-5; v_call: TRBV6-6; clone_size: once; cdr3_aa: CASSDRGHQPQHF; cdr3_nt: TGTGCCAGCAGCGACAGGGGCCATCAGCCCCAGCATTTT
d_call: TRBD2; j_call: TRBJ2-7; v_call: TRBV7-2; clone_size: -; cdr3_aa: CASSLELTSGSYEQYF; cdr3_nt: TGTGCCAGCAGCTTAGAGCTCACTAGCGGCTCCTACGAGCAGTACTTC
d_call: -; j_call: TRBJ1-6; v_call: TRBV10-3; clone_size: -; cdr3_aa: CAISESMQGNSPLHF; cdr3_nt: TGTGCCATCAGTGAGTCGATGCAGGGAAATTCACCCCTCCACTTT
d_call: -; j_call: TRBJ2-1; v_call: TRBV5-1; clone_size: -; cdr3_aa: CASSLGGIYNEQFF; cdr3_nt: TGCGCCAGCAGCTTGGGAGGGATATACAATGAGCAGTTCTTC
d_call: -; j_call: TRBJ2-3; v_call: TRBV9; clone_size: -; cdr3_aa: CASSKRQGRGDTQYF; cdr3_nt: TGTGCCAGCAGCAAACGACAGGGGAGGGGAGATACGCAGTATTTT
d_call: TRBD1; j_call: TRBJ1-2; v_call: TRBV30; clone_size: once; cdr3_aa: CACPGQGAGYTF; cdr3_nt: TGTGCCTGCCCGGGACAGGGGGCTGGCTACACCTTC
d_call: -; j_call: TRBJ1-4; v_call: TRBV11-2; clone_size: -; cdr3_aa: CASSLGGGPNEKLFF; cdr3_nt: TGTGCCAGCAGCTTAGGAGGGGGTCCTAATGAAAAACTGTTTTTT
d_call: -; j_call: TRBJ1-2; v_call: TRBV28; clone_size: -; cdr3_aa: CASSFFGGYTF; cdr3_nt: TGTGCCAGCAGTTTTTTCGGTGGCTACACCTTC
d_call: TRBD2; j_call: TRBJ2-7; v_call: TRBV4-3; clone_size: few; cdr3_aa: CASSQGVTGGSSYEQYF; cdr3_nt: TGCGCCAGCAGCCAAGGAGTGACGGGGGGATCCTCCTACGAGCAGTACTTC
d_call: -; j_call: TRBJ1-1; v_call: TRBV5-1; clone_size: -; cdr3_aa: CASSLFGDKNTEAFF; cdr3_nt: TGCGCCAGCAGCTTGTTTGGGGACAAGAACACTGAAGCTTTCTTT
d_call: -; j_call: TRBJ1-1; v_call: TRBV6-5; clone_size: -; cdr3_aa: CASRGRGLNTEAFF; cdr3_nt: TGTGCCAGCAGGGGCAGGGGATTGAACACTGAAGCTTTCTTT
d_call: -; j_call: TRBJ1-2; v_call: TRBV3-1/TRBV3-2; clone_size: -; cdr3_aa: CASSQDGGNYGYTF; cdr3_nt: TGCGCCAGCAGCCAAGATGGGGGGAACTATGGCTACACCTTC
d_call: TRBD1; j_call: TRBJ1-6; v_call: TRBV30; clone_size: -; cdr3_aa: CASDRGREVIASPLHF; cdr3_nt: TGTGCCTCGGACAGGGGGCGCGAGGTTATTGCTTCACCCCTCCACTTT
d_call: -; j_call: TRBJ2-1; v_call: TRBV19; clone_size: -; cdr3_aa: CASTSPGVTYNEQFF; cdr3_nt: TGTGCCAGTACGTCGCCGGGAGTCACCTACAATGAGCAGTTCTTC
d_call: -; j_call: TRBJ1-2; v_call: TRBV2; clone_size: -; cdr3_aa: CASTAGGGGFGYTF; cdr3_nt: TGTGCCAGCACCGCGGGCGGGGGCGGATTCGGCTACACCTTC
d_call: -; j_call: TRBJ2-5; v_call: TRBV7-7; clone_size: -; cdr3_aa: CASSLGSGGPQETQYF; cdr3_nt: TGTGCTAGCAGCTTAGGCAGCGGAGGACCCCAAGAGACCCAGTACTTC
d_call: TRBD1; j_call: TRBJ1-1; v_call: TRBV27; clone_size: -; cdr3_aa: CASKSTGGLNTEAFF; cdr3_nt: TGTGCCAGCAAATCGACAGGGGGCTTGAACACTGAAGCTTTCTTT
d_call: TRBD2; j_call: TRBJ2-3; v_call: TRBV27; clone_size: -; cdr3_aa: CASSPLAGNTDTQYF; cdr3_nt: TGTGCCAGCAGTCCACTAGCGGGGAACACAGATACGCAGTATTTT
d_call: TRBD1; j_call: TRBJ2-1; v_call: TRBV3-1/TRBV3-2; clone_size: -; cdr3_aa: CASSQPTGDEQFF; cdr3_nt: TGTGCCAGCAGCCAACCCACAGGGGATGAGCAGTTCTTC
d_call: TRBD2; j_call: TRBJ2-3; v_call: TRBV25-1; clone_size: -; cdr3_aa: CASSEGAGGVDTQYF; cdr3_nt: TGTGCCAGCAGTGAAGGGGCGGGAGGGGTAGATACGCAGTATTTT
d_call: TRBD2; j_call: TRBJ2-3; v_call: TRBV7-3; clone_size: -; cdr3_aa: CASSLTTSGNADTQYF; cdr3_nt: TGTGCCAGCAGCTTAACGACTAGCGGGAACGCAGATACGCAGTATTTT
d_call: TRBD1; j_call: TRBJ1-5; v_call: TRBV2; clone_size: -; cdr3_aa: CASAMTGNQPQHF; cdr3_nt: TGTGCCAGCGCTATGACAGGGAATCAGCCCCAGCATTTT
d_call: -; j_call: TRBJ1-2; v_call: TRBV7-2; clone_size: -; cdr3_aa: CASSSQQGHYGYTF; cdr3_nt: TGTGCCAGCAGCTCCCAACAGGGTCACTATGGCTACACCTTC
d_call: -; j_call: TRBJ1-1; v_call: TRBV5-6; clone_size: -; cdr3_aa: CASSPGHLNTEAFF; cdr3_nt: TGTGCCAGCAGCCCGGGACACCTGAACACTGAAGCTTTCTTT
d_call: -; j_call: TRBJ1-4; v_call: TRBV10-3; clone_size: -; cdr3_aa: CAISESGTGPGEKLFF; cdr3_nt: TGTGCCATCAGTGAGTCTGGAACAGGACCAGGGGAGAAACTGTTTTTT
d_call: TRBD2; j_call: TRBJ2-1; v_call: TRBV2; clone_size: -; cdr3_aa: CASSDGTSRRTYNEQFF; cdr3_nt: TGTGCCAGCAGTGATGGGACTAGCAGACGGACCTACAATGAGCAGTTCTTC
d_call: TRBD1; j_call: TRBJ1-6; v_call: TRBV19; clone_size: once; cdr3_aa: CASSIGTGLDSPLHF; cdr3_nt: TGTGCCAGTAGTATCGGGACAGGGTTAGATTCACCCCTCCACTTT
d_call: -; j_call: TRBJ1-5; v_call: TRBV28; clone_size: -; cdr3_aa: CASSLEADNQPQHF; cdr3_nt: TGTGCCAGCAGTTTGGAGGCGGACAATCAGCCCCAGCATTTT